These 20 T cell receptor delta chains originate from one sample sequenced in a study of gamma-delta T cells after stem cell transplantation. TCRdb re-analyzed the RT-PCR reads via CATT. Of 600 or so delta-chain clones listed, 15% to 20% are singletons. What was sequenced was gamma-delta T cells. The receptors derive from a human donor. It is not recorded whose cells these are; they may come from a transplant donor.

By share, this clone counts as medium-sized. The sample holds other DNA sequences that translate to the same CDR3. The rearrangement joins TRDV3 to TRDJ2; D is unclear. Germline values: CDR1 TVYSNPD, CDR2 GDNSRS (reference sequence). Trimming took off 2 bases at V and 0 bases at J, with 13 bases between the two ends. The length of the CDR3 is 15 residues. This CDR3 reads CAFGRYCSLTAQLFF. The CDR3 DNA sequence: TGTGCCTTTGGCCGCTACTGCTCTTTGACAGCACAACTCTTCTTT.

In this sample, this clone is large (0.1 to 1%). CDR3 nucleotides: TGTGCCTGTGACACGATGGACTGGGGGCTCAACACCGATAAACTCATCTTT. It is translated as CACDTMDWGLNTDKLIF. The gene calls are TRDV2 and TRDJ1; 8 bases agree with TRDD3. The CDR3 contains 17 residues. Germline-derived CDR1 and CDR2 are GEAIGNYY and EKD. V gave up 1 base and J gave up 0 bases; unmatched junction bases: 9.

This clone is categorized as medium-sized (0.01 to 0.1%). This likely stems from a read error, as it lies one base from a far larger clone. Other nucleotide sequences from this sample produce the same CDR3. The chain couples TRDV1 to TRDJ2, with D possibly TRDD3 on 6 matching bases. The CDR3 is 24 residues long. Germline CDR1 TSWWSYY, CDR2 QGS. Trimming removed 2 bases at V and 0 bases at J, with 34 bases between. The DNA for the CDR3 is TGTGCTCTTGGGGAAGGTTTGTCTGGTAGGATACTTCCCACCTACCCCGCTTTGACAGCACAACTCTTCTTT. The encoded protein is CALGEGLSGRILPTYPALTAQLFF.

This clone was recorded a few times. A far larger clone is only one base removed, so a read error is likely. Within the sample, other DNA sequences also encode this same CDR3. The chain joins TRDV1 to TRDJ1; 7 bases map to TRDD3. CDR1 TSWWSYY and CDR2 QGS come from the germline V gene. The junction had 26 bases not matched to a gene; V was cut back by 4 bases and J by 0 bases. This CDR3 has 22 residues. The CDR3 region is CALGAPKHLRGGGGVHTDKLIF. The CDR3 coding sequence is TGTGCTCTTGGGGCACCCAAACACCTACGAGGGGGTGGGGGAGTCCACACCGATAAACTCATCTTT.

This chain uses TRDV1 with TRDJ1, with D possibly called TRDD2 or TRDD3 (9 bases each). The V and J ends lost 0 bases and 0 bases respectively, with 29 bases between them. Germline CDR1 is TSWWSYY and CDR2 is QGS. The CDR3 totals 22 residues. The CDR3: CALGELAGLPTFGDTYTDKLIF. The CDR3 DNA sequence: TGTGCTCTTGGGGAACTTGCTGGCCTTCCTACGTTCGGGGATACGTACACCGATAAACTCATCTTT.

As regards this clone: This probably arose from a read error, given a far larger clone one base away. The chain has TRDV1 and TRDJ1; no definite D call. Per germline, CDR1 TSWWSYY and CDR2 QGS. Deletions cut 4 bases from V and 0 bases from J, with 18 bases between. This CDR3 is 17 amino acids long. CDR3 DNA sequence: TGTGCTCTTGGGGGCGGCGCGAGGTTCCCGTACACCGATAAACTCATCTTT. Residues: CALGGGARFPYTDKLIF.

The rearrangement uses TRDV2 and TRDJ1; maybe TRDD3 (5 bases). Trimming left V 0 bases short and J 1 base short, with 14 bases between. Germline lookup yields CDR1 GEAIGNYY and CDR2 EKD. The CDR3 totals 16 residues. The CDR3 coding sequence is TGTGCCTGTGACACCATTGGGGCCCGGTCCACCGATAAACTCATCTTT. Amino acids: CACDTIGARSTDKLIF.

This clone has more than one count but fewer than ten. This sequence is one base from a far larger clone and is likely a read error. This sample includes further DNA sequences coding for the same CDR3. CDR3 sequence (DNA): TGTGCTCTTGGGGAACTAGTCCCAAGGGGGGGATACACCGATAAACTCATCTTT. This gives the protein CALGELVPRGGYTDKLIF. The V and J genes are TRDV1 and TRDJ1, with TRDD3 matching 7 bases. V lost 0 bases to trimming and J lost 0 bases; unmatched junction nucleotides: 10. In germline, CDR1 is TSWWSYY, CDR2 QGS. The CDR3 covers 18 residues.

Worth noting for this clone: This likely traces to a read error, being one base from a far larger clone. CDR3 in DNA: TGTGCCTGTGACGCCCCAGATCCTGGGGGATACCGACAAACCTGGGACACCCGACAGATGTTTTTC. It encodes CACDAPDPGGYRQTWDTRQMFF. The chain joins TRDV2 to TRDJ3; TRDD3 agrees at 11 bases. In germline, CDR1 is GEAIGNYY, CDR2 EKD. J gave up 2 bases and V 3 bases, and 17 bases lay outside the gene matches. CDR3 length: 22 amino acids.

In regard to this clone: Just one base apart from a much larger clone, this may be a read error. It is unclear where the CDR3 begins or ends on the DNA, so no DNA is shown, and the CDR3 is as TCRdb lists it. CDR3 in amino acids: CSVLLCSKHTFLNRGDKIDKLIF. The V and J genes are TRAV29/DV5 and TRDJ1; TRDD3 reflects the table's D call only, with no check against the DNA. The CDR3 length is 23 residues, termini included. Germline lookup yields CDR1 NSMFDY and CDR2 ISSIKDK.

In this sample, this clone is medium-sized. This rearrangement joins TRDV1 to TRDJ1; 13 nucleotides agree with TRDD3. Losses at the gene ends were 0 bases for V and 0 bases for J; bases not matched to a gene: 43. CDR1 and CDR2 (germline): TSWWSYY, QGS. This CDR3 region has 31 residues. CDR3 region: CALGELRWVLPLPLLGDTPTTLRRYTDKLIF. The CDR3 DNA sequence: TGTGCTCTTGGGGAACTTAGGTGGGTCCTTCCCCTGCCCCTACTGGGGGATACGCCTACTACCCTACGCAGGTACACCGATAAACTCATCTTT.

This clone was seen a few times. With a much larger clone just one base away, this may be a read error. For the CDR3, the DNA is TGTGCTCTTGGGGGACTAAGGTGGGGGATACGTAGAGCTAAACTCATCTTT. The encoded protein is CALGGLRWGIRRAKLIF. This sequence joins TRDV1 and TRDJ1; 11 nucleotides agree with TRDD3. The CDR3 is 17 residues long. Germline-derived CDR1 and CDR2 are TSWWSYY and QGS. V dropped 4 bases and J dropped 7; count of bases not matched to a gene: 14.

This clone showed up just a few times. This likely reflects a read error, since a far larger clone is one base away. This sequence joins TRDV1 and TRDJ1, with D possibly TRDD3 on 6 matching bases. The germline V gene has CDR1 TSWWSYY and CDR2 QGS. This CDR3 contains 13 residues. Between the trimmed V and J ends, which lost 6 bases and 6 bases, there was a span of 14 bases. The CDR3 coding sequence is TGTGCTCTTGGCTCTGGGGCAGGGCATAAACTCATCTTT. Translating it yields CALGSGAGHKLIF.

This clone was observed a handful of times. TCRdb's entry gives the protein of a much larger clone, which mismatches this DNA's translation at residue 5, likely from a read error; the protein reported here is translated from the DNA. The chain uses TRDV1 and TRDJ1; D perhaps matches TRDD2 (7 bases). Looked up from germline, CDR1 is TSWWSYY and CDR2 is QGS. The CDR3 loop spans 16 amino acids. Trimming shortened V by 8 bases and J by 4 bases, and 23 bases separated the two germline ends. The CDR3 spells CALSLPAVLGLDKLIF. The CDR3 DNA is TGTGCTCTTTCCCTTCCTGCCGTACTGGGCCTCGATAAACTCATCTTT.

The chain employs TRDV2 and TRDJ2; D not resolved. The germline V and J ends were trimmed by 4 bases and 8 bases, with 22 bases remaining between them. The CDR3 runs 16 residues. Germline CDR1 reads GEAIGNYY; CDR2 reads EKD. The CDR3 DNA reads TGTGCCTGTGAGCAGGTGAGTACTGAAGATTGGGCACAACTCTTCTTT. Amino acids: CACEQVSTEDWAQLFF.

In regard to this clone: Just one base apart from a much larger clone, this may be a read error. Other DNA variants within this sample encode the same CDR3. The chain recombines TRAV29/DV5 with TRDJ1; 8 bases fit TRDD3. This CDR3 has 17 residues. Per the germline V gene, CDR1 is NSMFDY and CDR2 is ISSIKDK. The CDR3: CAASASGGLLYTDKLIF. The DNA of the CDR3 is TGCGCAGCAAGCGCCTCTGGGGGACTATTGTACACCGATAAACTCATCTTT.

This clone is categorized as medium-sized. Given a far larger clone just one base away, this is likely a sequencing read error. This specimen includes other DNA sequences encoding the same CDR3. J is TRDJ1 and V is TRDV1; D is possibly TRDD3 (10 bases). Germline CDR1 is TSWWSYY and CDR2 is QGS. The CDR3 runs 16 residues. The CDR3 DNA sequence: TGTGCCCTTGGTACCCTTCCTACGGTTACTGGGGGATCGCTCATCTTT. This codes for CALGTLPTVTGGSLIF.

This chain joins TRDV1 and TRDJ1; 11 bases are a match to TRDD3. The CDR3 is made up of 26 amino acids. The V and J ends lost 0 bases and 0 bases, in that order; junction bases with no gene match: 30. CDR1 TSWWSYY and CDR2 QGS come from the germline V gene. CDR3: CALGELRTVRGFLRIVGDTYTDKLIF. CDR3 DNA: TGTGCTCTTGGGGAACTAAGGACGGTTCGCGGCTTCCTACGAATTGTGGGGGATACGTACACCGATAAACTCATCTTT.

This clone has only a few counts. A far larger clone is just one base off, so this is likely a read error. In the same sample, other DNA sequences code for this CDR3. The chain uses TRDV1 and TRDJ1, with 7 bases identical to TRDD3. The germline CDR1 and CDR2 sequences are TSWWSYY and QGS. This CDR3 comprises 22 residues. CDR3 coding DNA: TGTGCTCTCGGGGCACCCAAGCACCTACGAGGGGGTGGGGGAGTCCACACCGATAAACTCATCTTT. As protein: CALGAPKHLRGGGGVHTDKLIF.

This clone rates as medium-sized. The chain has TRDV2 and TRDJ2, with 8 bases that match TRDD3. Trimming removed 3 bases from V and 3 bases from J; junction bases left unmatched: 8. From germline, CDR1 is GEAIGNYY and CDR2 EKD. The CDR3 contains 16 residues. CDR3 in DNA: TGTGCCTGTGACGACGTACTGGGGGGCCTGACAGCACAACTCTTCTTT. It yields the protein CACDDVLGGLTAQLFF.